This T cell receptor (beta chain) was observed in a study of shared clonotypes between healthy human individuals. Clones were sequenced by immunoSEQ multiplex PCR, and TCRdb holds only the in-frame ones, with some missing. The table records more than 2 million clones, over 85% of them present only once. Per germline, CDR1 MNHEY and CDR2 SMNVEV (reference sequence). V lost 4 bases to trimming and J lost 8 bases; unmatched junction nucleotides: 8. The CDR3 is 15 residues long. CD45RO negativity and positive selection for CCR7 defined naive CD8 cells, a population that excluded terminally differentiated effector memory CD45RA+ cells.

Material: naive CD8+ T cells sorted from blood. V usage is TRBV27 and J usage is TRBJ1-2; 12 bases match TRBD1. The receptor's source is a man aged 18-30 years in good health. The CDR3 loop reads CASSYLGQGARGYTF. The CDR3 bases are TGTGCCAGCAGTTACTTGGGACAGGGGGCACGGGGCTACACCTTC.